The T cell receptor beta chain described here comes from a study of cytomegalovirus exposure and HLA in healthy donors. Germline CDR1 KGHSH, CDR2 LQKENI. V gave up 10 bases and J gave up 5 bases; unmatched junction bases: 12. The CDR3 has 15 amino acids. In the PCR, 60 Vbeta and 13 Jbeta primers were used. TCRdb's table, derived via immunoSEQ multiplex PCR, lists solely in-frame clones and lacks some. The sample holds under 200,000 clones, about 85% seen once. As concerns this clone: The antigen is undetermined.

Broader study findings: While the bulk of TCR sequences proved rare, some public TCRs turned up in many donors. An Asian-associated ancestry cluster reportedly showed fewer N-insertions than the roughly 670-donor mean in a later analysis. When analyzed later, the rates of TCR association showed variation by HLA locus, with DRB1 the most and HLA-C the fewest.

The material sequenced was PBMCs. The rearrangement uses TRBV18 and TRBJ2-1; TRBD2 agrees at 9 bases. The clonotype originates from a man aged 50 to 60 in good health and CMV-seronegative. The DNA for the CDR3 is TGTGCCACCCTCCGAGGGGTAGCGGGGGACAATGAGCAGTTCTTC. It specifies CATLRGVAGDNEQFF.